This TCR beta chain stems from a study of identical twins. The study's findings and limits: Analyses of zero insertions could be partly confounded by invariant MAIT and iNKT cells.

This clonotype was found a few times. Its matching antigen is unknown. Unique molecular identifiers were present on the cDNA, and a universal primer site came from template switching. MiXCR, run by TCRdb on the 5' RACE reads, gives a single entry per CDR3 protein. The repertoire holds a few hundred thousand distinct CDR3 sequences, with around a sixth as singletons. There are 16 residues in the CDR3. The ends lost 0 bases at V and 8 bases at J; junction bases unmatched: 7. CDR1 is SGHTA, CDR2 FQGNSA, per germline. The source is a middle-aged man in good health. Sequencing was done on a sample of naive T cells sorted from blood. V is TRBV7-2 and J is TRBJ2-1; 10 positions agree with TRBD2. The CDR3 spells CASSLARLAGSYEQFF. Here the CDR3 DNA reads TGTGCCAGCAGCTTAGCCCGACTAGCGGGCTCGTATGAGCAGTTCTTC.